This T cell receptor (beta chain) was identified during a study of blood T cell repertoires in COVID-19. Background on the study: Samples came from the United States, Italy and Spain, spanning acute and convalescent COVID-19. The analysed material was cDNA or gDNA that came from T cells, B-cell-depleted T cells, or PBMCs.

In the original workflow: Reference gene primer amplification yielded estimated nucleated cell counts. The protocol was immunoSEQ multiplex PCR, while the TCRdb copy is restricted to in-frame clones and leaves out a portion. V, J and clone size were drawn from that table, and D and trimming were deduced from the DNA. The sample contains around 230,000 clones, about nine tenths of which appear only once. This clone showed up just once. This CDR3 has 15 amino acids. V was pared by 2 bases and J by 4 bases, with 3 bases of the junction left unmatched. CDR1 is ENHRY and CDR2 is SYGVKD in the germline V gene. Participants, about 18 to 100 years old, spanned around 26 US areas.

V gene TRBV10-3 combines with J gene TRBJ1-5; 9 nucleotides line up with TRBD1. Sequencing was performed on PBMCs or T cells enriched from blood (not recorded which). This TCR came from a woman aged 40 to 55 with acute COVID-19. The CDR3 protein is CAISETGTGNQPQHF. Written as DNA, the CDR3 is TGTGCCATCAGTGAGACTGGGACAGGGAATCAGCCCCAGCATTTT.